The rows below give T cell receptor beta chains drawn from one sample of a study of blood T cell repertoires in COVID-19. The repertoire was sequenced with immunoSEQ multiplex PCR; TCRdb's copy has only in-frame clones and lacks some. This table holds roughly 230,000 clones, around 84% found once. Sequenced: PBMCs or T cells enriched from blood (not recorded which). These receptors were collected from a woman in her forties or fifties who had been exposed to COVID-19. The CDR3 runs from the conserved cysteine through the conserved F or W. The order of the fields is J gene, V gene, clone size, D gene, CDR3 DNA, CDR3 protein. The D gene is left open where the match is weak. Not every row has a clone size; where given, it reads once, few, many or a size class.

j_call: TRBJ2-2
v_call: TRBV5-6
clone_size: once
d_call: TRBD2
cdr3_nt: TGTGCCAGCAGCCGACGCCCACTAGCGGGGCGTGGCACCGGGGAGCTGTTTTTT
cdr3_aa: CASSRRPLAGRGTGELFF

j_call: TRBJ1-6
v_call: TRBV28
clone_size: NA
d_call: TRBD1
cdr3_nt: TGTGCCAGCCGCCCCGACAGGGGAAATTCACCCCTCCACTTT
cdr3_aa: CASRPDRGNSPLHF

j_call: TRBJ2-5
v_call: TRBV5-1
clone_size: NA
d_call: NA
cdr3_nt: TGCGCCAGCAGCTTGTGGGCTGATCAAGAGACCCAGTACTTC
cdr3_aa: CASSLWADQETQYF

j_call: TRBJ1-5
v_call: TRBV28
clone_size: many
d_call: NA
cdr3_nt: TGTGCCAGCAGTTTTGGGGGGAATCAGCCCCAGCATTTT
cdr3_aa: CASSFGGNQPQHF

j_call: TRBJ1-2
v_call: TRBV6-5
clone_size: NA
d_call: NA
cdr3_nt: TGTGCCAGCAGTTACGGGGGCTTCTATGGCTACACCTTC
cdr3_aa: CASSYGGFYGYTF

j_call: TRBJ2-7
v_call: TRBV28
clone_size: NA
d_call: NA
cdr3_nt: TGTGCCAGCAGGGTCCAAGCAGAGCAGTACTTC
cdr3_aa: CASRVQAEQYF

j_call: TRBJ1-2
v_call: TRBV5-4
clone_size: NA
d_call: TRBD1
cdr3_nt: TGTGCCAGCAGCTCACCGGGACAGGGGGTTTGGGGCTACACCTTC
cdr3_aa: CASSSPGQGVWGYTF

j_call: TRBJ2-7
v_call: TRBV4-3
clone_size: NA
d_call: NA
cdr3_nt: TGCGCCAGCAGCCAAGACGGGGTCCTCGACTACGAGCAGTACTTC
cdr3_aa: CASSQDGVLDYEQYF

j_call: TRBJ1-5
v_call: TRBV27
clone_size: few
d_call: TRBD1
cdr3_nt: TGTGCCAGCAGTTTGTCTGGGACAGGGGGCTATCAGCCCCAGCATTTT
cdr3_aa: CASSLSGTGGYQPQHF

j_call: TRBJ2-7
v_call: TRBV12-3/TRBV12-4
clone_size: NA
d_call: NA
cdr3_nt: TGTGCCAGCACCTCTCCGGACGGGAACGAGCAGTACTTC
cdr3_aa: CASTSPDGNEQYF

j_call: TRBJ1-2
v_call: TRBV7-9
clone_size: NA
d_call: TRBD1
cdr3_nt: TGTGCCAGCAGCCCCGGACAGGGTTTAATTGGCTACACCTTC
cdr3_aa: CASSPGQGLIGYTF

j_call: TRBJ1-6
v_call: TRBV19
clone_size: NA
d_call: TRBD1
cdr3_nt: TGTGCCAGTAGTGCCGGGACAGGGAAATTTTCACCCCTCCACTTT
cdr3_aa: CASSAGTGKFSPLHF

j_call: TRBJ1-1
v_call: TRBV14
clone_size: NA
d_call: NA
cdr3_nt: TGTGCCAGCAGCCAAGCAAGGGGTGGGAACACTGAAGCTTTCTTT
cdr3_aa: CASSQARGGNTEAFF

j_call: TRBJ1-1
v_call: TRBV19
clone_size: once
d_call: NA
cdr3_nt: TGTGCCAGCAATGGTAGGGGGAACACTGAAGCTTTCTTT
cdr3_aa: CASNGRGNTEAFF

j_call: TRBJ1-1
v_call: TRBV5-1
clone_size: once
d_call: TRBD1
cdr3_nt: TGCGCCAGCAGCAAGACAGGGGCGGCCACTGAAGCTTTCTTT
cdr3_aa: CASSKTGAATEAFF

j_call: TRBJ1-1
v_call: TRBV6-5
clone_size: once
d_call: TRBD1
cdr3_nt: TGTGCCAGCAGTCGACAGGGAGAAGCTTTCTTT
cdr3_aa: CASSRQGEAFF

j_call: TRBJ1-3
v_call: TRBV5-1
clone_size: NA
d_call: TRBD1
cdr3_nt: TGCGCCAGCAGCTTCACCGGGACAGGGGCTGGAAACACCATATATTTT
cdr3_aa: CASSFTGTGAGNTIYF

j_call: TRBJ1-6
v_call: TRBV12-3/TRBV12-4
clone_size: NA
d_call: NA
cdr3_nt: TGTGCCAGCAGTTTGTCCCAGGGCTCACCCCTCCACTTT
cdr3_aa: CASSLSQGSPLHF

j_call: TRBJ1-3
v_call: TRBV28
clone_size: few
d_call: TRBD1
cdr3_nt: TGTGCCAGCAGTTTTGGGGACAGGGGAAACACCATATATTTT
cdr3_aa: CASSFGDRGNTIYF

j_call: TRBJ1-1
v_call: TRBV24-1
clone_size: NA
d_call: NA
cdr3_nt: TGTGCCACCCCTACAGGGCCCGAAACTGAAGCTTTCTTT
cdr3_aa: CATPTGPETEAFF

j_call: TRBJ1-1
v_call: TRBV12-3/TRBV12-4
clone_size: once
d_call: NA
cdr3_nt: TGTGCCAGCAGTCGAGCCCGACAGGCTGAAGCTTTCTTT
cdr3_aa: CASSRARQAEAFF

j_call: TRBJ1-4
v_call: TRBV14
clone_size: NA
d_call: NA
cdr3_nt: TGTGCCAGCAGCGGTACTCCCGAAAAACTGTTTTTT
cdr3_aa: CASSGTPEKLFF

j_call: TRBJ1-1
v_call: TRBV11-3
clone_size: NA
d_call: NA
cdr3_nt: TGTGCCAGCAGCTACGGACAGAGCACTGAAGCTTTCTTT
cdr3_aa: CASSYGQSTEAFF

j_call: TRBJ1-1
v_call: TRBV12-3/TRBV12-4
clone_size: NA
d_call: NA
cdr3_nt: TGTGCCAGCAGTCCCCGGGGGTCTGAAGCTTTCTTT
cdr3_aa: CASSPRGSEAFF

j_call: TRBJ1-4
v_call: TRBV28
clone_size: few
d_call: TRBD1
cdr3_nt: TGTGCCAGCAGTCGGGACAGGGTCGATGAAAAACTGTTTTTT
cdr3_aa: CASSRDRVDEKLFF

j_call: TRBJ1-1
v_call: TRBV18
clone_size: once
d_call: NA
cdr3_nt: TGTGCCAGCTCGCTCGATAGGAACACTGAAGCTTTCTTT
cdr3_aa: CASSLDRNTEAFF

j_call: TRBJ2-1
v_call: TRBV5-1
clone_size: NA
d_call: NA
cdr3_nt: TGCGCCAGCAGCTCGGCAGGGGAACGGCAGTTCTTC
cdr3_aa: CASSSAGERQFF

j_call: TRBJ1-4
v_call: TRBV3-1/TRBV3-2
clone_size: NA
d_call: NA
cdr3_nt: TGTGCCAGCAGCAAGACCCGGGGGACTAATGAAAAACTGTTTTTT
cdr3_aa: CASSKTRGTNEKLFF

j_call: TRBJ1-3
v_call: TRBV3-1/TRBV3-2
clone_size: few
d_call: NA
cdr3_nt: TGTGCCAGCAGCCAAACTGAGGCTGGAAACACCATATATTTT
cdr3_aa: CASSQTEAGNTIYF

j_call: TRBJ1-1
v_call: TRBV29-1
clone_size: NA
d_call: NA
cdr3_nt: TGCAGCGTTGACCGTCCCACTGAAGCTTTCTTT
cdr3_aa: CSVDRPTEAFF

j_call: TRBJ1-1
v_call: TRBV19
clone_size: NA
d_call: NA
cdr3_nt: TGTGCCAGTAGTTCTTTGACAGTCGAAGCTTTCTTT
cdr3_aa: CASSSLTVEAFF

j_call: TRBJ1-1
v_call: TRBV15
clone_size: NA
d_call: TRBD1
cdr3_nt: TGTGCCACCAGCAGAGATCAGGGGGATGACACTGAAGCTTTCTTT
cdr3_aa: CATSRDQGDDTEAFF

j_call: TRBJ1-1
v_call: TRBV7-2
clone_size: NA
d_call: NA
cdr3_nt: TGTGCCAGCTGCCCAGGAATCAACACTGAAGCTTTCTTT
cdr3_aa: CASCPGINTEAFF

j_call: TRBJ2-1
v_call: TRBV5-1
clone_size: NA
d_call: TRBD2
cdr3_nt: TGCGCCAGCAGCCCGAAGACTAGCGGGGACAATGAGCAGTTCTTC
cdr3_aa: CASSPKTSGDNEQFF

j_call: TRBJ2-7
v_call: TRBV2
clone_size: NA
d_call: NA
cdr3_nt: TGTGCCAGCGCTCTAGCAACCCTAGTGGACGAGCAGTACTTC
cdr3_aa: CASALATLVDEQYF

j_call: TRBJ1-1
v_call: TRBV6-5
clone_size: NA
d_call: NA
cdr3_nt: TGTGCCAGCAGTTACCAGGGCGGAAGGGACACTGAAGCTTTCTTT
cdr3_aa: CASSYQGGRDTEAFF

j_call: TRBJ1-1
v_call: TRBV7-9
clone_size: NA
d_call: TRBD1
cdr3_nt: TGTGCCAGCAGCACCCCGGGACAGGGGGGGACTGAAGCTTTCTTT
cdr3_aa: CASSTPGQGGTEAFF

j_call: TRBJ1-2
v_call: TRBV6-2/TRBV6-3
clone_size: few
d_call: TRBD1
cdr3_nt: TGTGCCAGCAGTTCCCCAGGGGGTCCTATGCGCTACACCTTC
cdr3_aa: CASSSPGGPMRYTF

j_call: TRBJ1-2
v_call: TRBV5-5
clone_size: NA
d_call: NA
cdr3_nt: TGTGCCAGCAGCTTCGGGCGGGTCCCTAACTATGGCTACACCTTC
cdr3_aa: CASSFGRVPNYGYTF

j_call: TRBJ1-3
v_call: TRBV7-8
clone_size: NA
d_call: NA
cdr3_nt: TGTGCCAGCAGCTTGGCGGGGATTAGTGGAAACACCATATATTTT
cdr3_aa: CASSLAGISGNTIYF

j_call: TRBJ1-1
v_call: TRBV6-2/TRBV6-3
clone_size: NA
d_call: NA
cdr3_nt: TGTGCCAGCAGTTACTCAGGGGCGCGGACTGAAGCTTTCTTT
cdr3_aa: CASSYSGARTEAFF

j_call: TRBJ2-6
v_call: TRBV4-1
clone_size: NA
d_call: TRBD1
cdr3_nt: TGCGCCAGCAGCCAAGTTAAGGACAGGGACTCCGGGGCCAACGTCCTGACTTTC
cdr3_aa: CASSQVKDRDSGANVLTF

j_call: TRBJ1-5
v_call: TRBV27
clone_size: NA
d_call: NA
cdr3_nt: TGTGCCAGCAGTTTATCGGCCGGGATCCAGCCCCAGCATTTT
cdr3_aa: CASSLSAGIQPQHF

j_call: TRBJ1-1
v_call: TRBV28
clone_size: NA
d_call: NA
cdr3_nt: TGTGCCAGCAGTTTACGATTCGCCTCCCGACAGGCAGGTGAAGCTTTCTTT
cdr3_aa: CASSLRFASRQAGEAFF

j_call: TRBJ1-4
v_call: TRBV23-1
clone_size: NA
d_call: NA
cdr3_nt: TGCGCCAGCAGTCAATCCCCAAAGCAGGGTAATTCAACTAATGAAAAACTGTTTTTT
cdr3_aa: CASSQSPKQGNSTNEKLFF

j_call: TRBJ1-1
v_call: TRBV7-9
clone_size: NA
d_call: NA
cdr3_nt: TGTGCCAGCAGCTTAGTGGGCCTTATGAACACTGAAGCTTTCTTT
cdr3_aa: CASSLVGLMNTEAFF

j_call: TRBJ1-5
v_call: TRBV6-5
clone_size: NA
d_call: NA
cdr3_nt: TGTGCCAGCTCCTATGGTAGCAATCAGCCCCAGCATTTT
cdr3_aa: CASSYGSNQPQHF